Following are 22 T cell receptor beta chains from one sample sequenced in a study of blood T cell repertoires in COVID-19. Sequencing was performed with immunoSEQ multiplex PCR; in TCRdb, only in-frame clones are kept and a portion is missing. This table holds approximately 360,000 clones, more than 80% found once. Sequenced: peripheral blood. The receptors derive from a middle-aged man with acute or convalescent COVID-19.

Comments on this clone: Other DNA sequences from this sample encode an identical CDR3 as well. The genes are TRBV6-1 and TRBJ2-2; 9 bases are shared with TRBD1. Germline V gene lookup returns CDR1 MNHNS and CDR2 SASEGT. This CDR3 is 14 amino acids long. The V gene end was trimmed by 1 base and the J gene end by 6 bases; junction bases not matched to a gene: 0. Written as DNA, the CDR3 is TGTGCCAGCAGTGAAGGGACAGGGGCCGGGGAGCTGTTTTTT. Its protein is CASSEGTGAGELFF.

This chain uses TRBV5-1 with TRBJ2-7; maybe TRBD2 (7 bases). The CDR3 consists of 15 residues. Trimming shortened V by 1 base and J by 1 base, and 12 bases separated the two germline ends. The germline V gene has CDR1 SGHRS and CDR2 YFSETQ. The CDR3 protein is CASSLRGGRSYEQYF. Here the CDR3 DNA reads TGCGCCAGCAGCTTGAGGGGGGGTAGGTCCTACGAGCAGTACTTC.

The CDR3 sequence: CASSLPTGGSDTQYF. The CDR3 DNA is TGTGCCAGTAGTCTCCCGACAGGGGGCTCAGATACGCAGTATTTT. V usage is TRBV19 and J usage is TRBJ2-3; 10 bases are shared with TRBD1. J was trimmed by 4 bases and V by 5 bases; bases with no gene match: 6. CDR3 length: 15 residues. CDR1 is LNHDA, CDR2 SQIVND, per germline (reference sequence).

The chain links TRBV9 to TRBJ1-1; D unresolved. This CDR3 has 14 amino acids. Germline V lookup: CDR1 SGDLS, CDR2 YYNGEE. Trimming cost V 4 bases and J 1 base, with 11 bases left between them. CDR3 coding DNA: TGTGCCAGCAGCCCGATAAGAGCGAACACTGAAGCTTTCTTT. It codes for CASSPIRANTEAFF.

This clone was observed once. J is TRBJ2-2 and V is TRBV11-2; 11 positions agree with TRBD2. Per the germline V gene, CDR1 is SGHAT and CDR2 is FQNNGV. This CDR3 has 15 amino acids. V gave up 9 bases and J gave up 0 bases; unmatched junction bases: 3. The CDR3 nucleotides are TGTGCCAGTAAACTAGCGGGAGCGAACACCGGGGAGCTGTTTTTT. Translating it yields CASKLAGANTGELFF. The whole variable domain, remainder taken from reference TRBV11-2 and TRBJ2-2, is EAGVAQSPRYKIIEKRQSVAFWCNPISGHATLYWYQQILGQGPKLLIQFQNNGVVDDSQLPKDRFSAERLKGVDSTLKIQPAKLEDSAVYLCASKLAGANTGELFFGEGSRLTVL.

This sequence joins TRBV24-1 and TRBJ2-7, with 7 bases identical to TRBD1. Trimming cost V 7 bases and J 5 bases; bases outside gene matches: 7. From germline, CDR1 is KGHDR and CDR2 SFDVKD. CDR3 length: 13 amino acids. The CDR3 protein is CATRTQGFNEQYF. CDR3 in DNA: TGTGCCACCAGGACACAGGGGTTCAACGAGCAGTACTTC.

The CDR3 protein is CASSFFGTEQETQYF. As DNA, the CDR3 is TGTGCCAGCAGCTTTTTCGGGACAGAACAAGAGACCCAGTACTTC. The chain combines TRBV7-6 with TRBJ2-5; 7 bases agree with TRBD1. The CDR3 has 15 residues. The germline CDR1 and CDR2 sequences are SGHVS and FNYEAQ. V was pared by 3 bases and J by 2 bases, with 6 bases of the junction left unmatched.

The chain recombines TRBV12-3 or TRBV12-4 with TRBJ2-7; perhaps TRBD1 as D (5 bases). This CDR3 has 13 amino acids. Trimming left V 3 bases short and J 3 bases short, with 9 bases between. CDR3 sequence reads: CASSLSGIYEQYF. The DNA of the CDR3 is TGTGCCAGCAGTTTGTCAGGGATCTACGAGCAGTACTTC.

The chain has TRBV27 and TRBJ1-6; 7 nucleotides align to TRBD1. This CDR3 spans 16 amino acids. V gave up 3 bases and J gave up 10 bases; unmatched junction bases: 12. Germline values: CDR1 MNHEY, CDR2 SMNVEV (reference sequence). This CDR3 reads CASSFSTDRDVSPLHF. CDR3 nucleotide sequence: TGTGCCAGCAGTTTTTCCACCGACAGGGATGTCTCACCCCTCCACTTT.

The CDR3 DNA sequence: TGTGCCAGCAGGCCGGGACAGGGTCGCAGTAATGAAAAACTGTTTTTT. Protein product: CASRPGQGRSNEKLFF. This chain uses TRBV6-6 with TRBJ1-4, with TRBD1 identical over 9 bases. CDR1 and CDR2 (germline): MNHNY, SVGAGI (reference sequence). The CDR3 spans 16 residues. V trimming: 6 bases; J trimming: 4 bases; junction bases outside the gene matches: 9.

This clone is a singleton in its sample. This chain joins TRBV4-1 and TRBJ1-1, with 7 bases that match TRBD1. V dropped 3 bases and J dropped 1; count of bases not matched to a gene: 5. The CDR3 length is 15 residues. Germline-derived CDR1 and CDR2 are MGHRA and YSYEKL. CDR3 residues: CASSHPRTGNTEAFF. The CDR3 DNA is TGCGCCAGCAGCCATCCGCGGACAGGGAACACTGAAGCTTTCTTT.

The CDR3 here is CASSAGNSYEQYF. CDR3 sequence (DNA): TGTGCCAGCAGCGCCGGGAACTCCTACGAGCAGTACTTC. The chain links TRBV9 to TRBJ2-7; perhaps TRBD2 as D (5 bases). The V gene lost 3 bases and the J gene lost 0 bases, with 7 bases spanning the gap. Germline V gene sequence: CDR1 SGDLS, CDR2 YYNGEE. CDR3 length equals 13 residues.

This chain uses TRBV7-9 with TRBJ2-5; D may match TRBD1 or TRBD2 (6 bases each). The CDR3 covers 15 residues. CDR1 and CDR2 (germline): SEHNR, FQNEAQ (reference sequence). Trimming shortened V by 5 bases and J by 5 bases, and 18 bases separated the two germline ends. The CDR3 DNA follows: TGTGCCAGCAGCAAAGGAGGGGGTGAGGGGGAGACCCAGTACTTC. As protein: CASSKGGGEGETQYF.

The genes are TRBV7-8 and TRBJ1-1; D is perhaps TRBD1 (6 bases). The length of the CDR3 is 14 residues. The ends were cut back, 5 bases at V and 5 bases at J, with 15 bases in the middle. Per germline, CDR1 SGHVS and CDR2 FQNEAQ. The CDR3 reads CASSPSDRLTEAFF. As DNA, the CDR3 is TGTGCCAGCAGCCCCTCCGACAGGCTGACTGAAGCTTTCTTT.

The genes are TRBV2 and TRBJ2-6; TRBD1 is a possible D gene (6 bases). Germline-derived CDR1 and CDR2 are SNHLY and FYNNEI. This CDR3 spans 19 amino acids. V lost 2 bases to trimming and J lost 4 bases, with 21 bases between them. The CDR3 spells CASSELGAPHFSGANVLTF. The CDR3 bases are TGTGCCAGCAGTGAATTGGGGGCACCTCATTTCTCCGGGGCCAACGTCCTGACTTTC.

The chain combines TRBV27 with TRBJ1-6, with D uncertain. The CDR3 contains 13 residues. Germline CDR1 is MNHEY and CDR2 is SMNVEV (reference sequence). Trimming took off 4 bases at V and 5 bases at J, with 6 bases between the two ends. In nucleotides, the CDR3 is TGTGCCAGCAGTTACATTAATAATTCACCCCTCCACTTT. It specifies CASSYINNSPLHF.

The chain carries TRBV28 and TRBJ1-1; D not certain. The length of the CDR3 is 14 residues. The V gene's germline CDR1 is MDHEN and CDR2 SYDVKM. V was shortened by 8 bases and J by 0 bases, with 13 bases between the two germline ends. The CDR3 DNA is TGTGCCAGCCAATTAACGGGGATGAACACTGAAGCTTTCTTT. Its protein is CASQLTGMNTEAFF.

J is TRBJ1-1 and V is TRBV9; the match to TRBD1 covers 10 bases. V trimming: 3 bases; J trimming: 1 base; junction bases outside the gene matches: 3. Germline CDR1 is SGDLS and CDR2 is YYNGEE. The CDR3 sequence is 15 residues long. CDR3 DNA: TGTGCCAGCAGCGATGGACAGGGGGGGAACACTGAAGCTTTCTTT. It yields the protein CASSDGQGGNTEAFF.

The V call is TRBV4-2, the J call TRBJ1-5; maybe TRBD1 (5 bases). The CDR3 totals 15 residues. Trimming took off 0 bases at V and 7 bases at J, with 13 bases between the two ends. The germline V gene has CDR1 LGHNA and CDR2 YNFKEQ. CDR3 sequence reads: CASSQEPREGQPQHF. The CDR3 nucleotides read TGTGCCAGCAGCCAAGAGCCCAGGGAGGGCCAGCCCCAGCATTTT.

This chain links TRBV28 with TRBJ1-1; D is unclear. Germline-derived CDR1 and CDR2 are MDHEN and SYDVKM. V was clipped by 4 bases and J by 0 bases, with 6 bases between them. The CDR3 extends over 13 amino acids. CDR3 nucleotide sequence: TGTGCCAGCAGTTCCCCTATGAACACTGAAGCTTTCTTT. Translated: CASSSPMNTEAFF.

J is TRBJ2-1 and V is TRBV5-1, with 8 bases lining up with TRBD2. The germline V gene encodes CDR1 SGHRS and CDR2 YFSETQ. The CDR3 extends over 15 amino acids. The junction had 8 bases not matched to a gene; V was cut back by 4 bases and J by 5 bases. CDR3 sequence reads: CASSPNRGGHNEQFF. The CDR3 DNA reads as TGCGCCAGCAGCCCTAACCGGGGGGGCCACAATGAGCAGTTCTTC.

The chain combines TRBV3-1 (or the pseudogene TRBV3-2) with TRBJ2-7; 8 nucleotides agree with TRBD1. The CDR3 extends over 19 amino acids. Germline CDR1 LGHDT, CDR2 YNNKEL (reference sequence). V shed 2 bases and J 2 bases; nucleotides not matched to a gene: 17. The CDR3 protein is CASSQSRRQGLFHTYEQYF. In DNA, the CDR3 is TGTGCCAGCAGCCAATCGCGTAGACAGGGGCTTTTCCACACCTACGAGCAGTACTTC.